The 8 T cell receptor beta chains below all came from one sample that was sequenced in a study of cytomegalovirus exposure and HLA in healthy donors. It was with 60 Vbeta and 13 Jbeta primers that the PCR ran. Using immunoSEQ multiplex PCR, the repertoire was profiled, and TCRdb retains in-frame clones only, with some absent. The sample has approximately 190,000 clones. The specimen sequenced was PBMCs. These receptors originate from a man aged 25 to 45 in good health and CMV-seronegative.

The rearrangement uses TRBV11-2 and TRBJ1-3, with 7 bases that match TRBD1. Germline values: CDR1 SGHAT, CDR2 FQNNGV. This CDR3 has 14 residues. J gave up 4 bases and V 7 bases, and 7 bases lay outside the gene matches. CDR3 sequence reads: CASTEQGWGNTIYF. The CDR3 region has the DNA TGTGCCAGCACAGAACAGGGGTGGGGAAACACCATATATTTT.

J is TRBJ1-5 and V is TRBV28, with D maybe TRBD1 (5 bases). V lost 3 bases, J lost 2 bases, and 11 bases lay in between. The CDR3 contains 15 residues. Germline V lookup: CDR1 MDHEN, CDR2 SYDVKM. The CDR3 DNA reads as TGTGCCAGCAGTTTTCAGCAGGGTGGCAATCAGCCCCAGCATTTT. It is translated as CASSFQQGGNQPQHF.

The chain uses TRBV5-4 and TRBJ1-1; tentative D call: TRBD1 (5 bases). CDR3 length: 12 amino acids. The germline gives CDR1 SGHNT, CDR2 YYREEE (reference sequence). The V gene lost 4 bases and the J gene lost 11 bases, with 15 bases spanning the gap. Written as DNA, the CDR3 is TGTGCCAGCAGCGCGGTAGGGGTAAGGGCTTTCTTT. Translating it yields CASSAVGVRAFF.

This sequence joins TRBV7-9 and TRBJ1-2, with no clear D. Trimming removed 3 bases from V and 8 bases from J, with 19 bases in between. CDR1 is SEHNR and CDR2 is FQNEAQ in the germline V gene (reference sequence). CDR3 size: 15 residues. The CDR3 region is CASSFTAGPLWGYTF. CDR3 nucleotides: TGTGCCAGCAGCTTTACGGCAGGCCCGCTTTGGGGCTACACCTTC.

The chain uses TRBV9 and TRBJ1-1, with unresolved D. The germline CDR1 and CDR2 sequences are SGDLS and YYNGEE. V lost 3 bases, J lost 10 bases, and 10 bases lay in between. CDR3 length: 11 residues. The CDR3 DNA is TGTGCCAGCAGCGGCCCCGAGGGAGCTTTCTTT. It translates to CASSGPEGAFF.

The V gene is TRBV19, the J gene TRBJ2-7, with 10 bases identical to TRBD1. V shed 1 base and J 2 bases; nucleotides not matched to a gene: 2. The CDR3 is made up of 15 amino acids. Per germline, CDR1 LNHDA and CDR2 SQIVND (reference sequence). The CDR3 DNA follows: TGTGCCAGTAGTATAGGAGGGACAGGGGCCTACGAGCAGTACTTC. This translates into CASSIGGTGAYEQYF.

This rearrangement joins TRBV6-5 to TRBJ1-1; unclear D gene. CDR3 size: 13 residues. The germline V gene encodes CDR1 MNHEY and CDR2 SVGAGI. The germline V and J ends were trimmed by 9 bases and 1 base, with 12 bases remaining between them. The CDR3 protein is CASHAGENTEAFF. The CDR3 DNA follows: TGTGCCAGTCACGCCGGAGAGAACACTGAAGCTTTCTTT.

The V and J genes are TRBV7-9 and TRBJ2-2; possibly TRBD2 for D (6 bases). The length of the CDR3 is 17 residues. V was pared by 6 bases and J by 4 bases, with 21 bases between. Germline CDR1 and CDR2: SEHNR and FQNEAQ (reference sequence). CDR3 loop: CASRGFRDSGGTGELFF. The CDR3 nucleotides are TGTGCCAGCAGAGGATTCAGGGACTCGGGCGGCACCGGGGAGCTGTTTTTT. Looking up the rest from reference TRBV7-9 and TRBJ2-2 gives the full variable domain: DTGVSQNPRHKITKRGQNVTFRCDPISEHNRLYWYRQTLGQGPEFLTYFQNEAQLEKSRLLSDRFSAERPKGSFSTLEIQRTEQGDSAMYLCASRGFRDSGGTGELFFGEGSRLTVL.